This TCR beta chain was recorded in a study of blood T cell repertoires in COVID-19. Study information: Sites in the United States, Italy and Spain provided acute and convalescent COVID-19 samples. Sources were T cells, B-cell-depleted T cells, or PBMCs; the material itself was cDNA or gDNA.

The assay was immunoSEQ multiplex PCR, and TCRdb's table has in-frame clones only and misses some. The sample lists approximately 89,000 clones; around 80% were seen once. The CDR3 contains 12 residues. Germline CDR1 is LGHDT and CDR2 is YNNKEL (reference sequence). V lost 8 bases and J lost 8; bases outside the gene matches: 6. The chain recombines TRBV3-1 (or the pseudogene TRBV3-2) with TRBJ2-1; TRBD2 agrees at 7 bases. The sequenced sample was peripheral blood. The source is a human donor in a cohort sampled during active COVID-19. CDR3: CASGRLADEQFF. Here the CDR3 DNA reads TGTGCCAGCGGCCGACTAGCAGATGAGCAGTTCTTC.